This is a list of T cell receptor beta chains from one sample in a study of technical replicates of blood from several donors. Assay: immunoSEQ multiplex PCR; the TCRdb copy retains only in-frame clones and omits some. The data show around 80,000 clones, 89% seen once. Sample: T cells isolated from PBMCs. The source is a human donor in good health. CDR3s leave out the opening cysteine and the closing phenylalanine or tryptophan. The D gene is left open where the match is weak.

V | D | CDR3
TRBV19 | . | ASSIQGRNYEQY
TRBV7-9 | TRBD1 | ASSFTGAPEAF
TRBV27 | . | AIQQVSNQPQH
TRBV7-3 | TRBD2 | ASSLFPGTSGTDTQY
TRBV10-1 | TRBD1 | ASSESGQVRETQY
TRBV19 | TRBD2 | ASSIGRAGVFNEQF
TRBV29-1 | . | SVASLETQY
TRBV27 | TRBD1 | ASSGGQAYTGELF
TRBV4-1 | . | ASSQDVRTIQPQH
TRBV7-3 | TRBD2 | ASSPAAGVSADTQY
TRBV4-2 | . | ASSHDRNEKLF
TRBV5-4 | TRBD1 | ASTQRTGGGTEAF
TRBV5-6 | . | ASSRVGRIYEQY
TRBV2 | . | ASAWTSSYEQY
TRBV6-1 | TRBD1 | ASTGTVFYGYT
TRBV9 | . | ASSQRGGSNTEAF
TRBV25-1 | . | ASSPYMVADTQY
TRBV5-6 | TRBD2 | ASSPRLAANTGELF
TRBV5-1 | . | ASSLGQGTSNQPQH
TRBV29-1 | . | SVHRAYEQY
TRBV4-1 | TRBD2 | ASSQPSSGRAGDTQY
TRBV28 | . | ASRRGSGEQF
TRBV28 | . | ASSYPDSSYEQY
TRBV27 | TRBD1 | ASSLRQGVIREQY
TRBV11-2 | TRBD2 | ASSSFGGLAYEQY
TRBV15 | . | ATSRGLVNEQF
TRBV7-8 | TRBD1 | ASSPGTGSRGNTEAF
TRBV5-8 | . | ASSLSTETSTDTQY
TRBV19 | . | ARMFPDRYSGNTIY
TRBV10-3 | TRBD1 | AISGTGTGSDEQF
TRBV9 | TRBD2 | ASSSGRARETQY
TRBV7-8 | TRBD1 | ASSSGTGGNEQY
TRBV5-1 | . | ASSFLPGTRTDTQY
TRBV9 | . | ASSEGGGPKETQY
TRBV10-1 | TRBD2 | ASSESKLAGGAETQY
TRBV27 | TRBD2 | ASSLFFPSGGGAGELF
TRBV7-3 | . | ASSPSTLSYEQY
TRBV27 | TRBD1 | ASSLDRVNEQY
TRBV27 | TRBD1 | ASSPTGDQETQY
TRBV7-6 | . | ASSLVDEQY
TRBV7-8 | TRBD1 | ASSAGWTGNFLNTEAF
TRBV12-5 | . | ASGLAQGSRAYEQY
TRBV19 | TRBD1 | ASRRPGQGNQPQH
TRBV28 | . | ASSLAVNRDEQF
TRBV7-6 | TRBD2 | ASSLLAGGNEQY
TRBV6-7 | TRBD1 | ASSRRQGANTEAF
TRBV7-9 | . | ASSLGGPGNGYT
TRBV5-1 | TRBD2 | ASSLASGTRTYNEQF
TRBV27 | TRBD1 | ASTWTGATDTQY
TRBV29-1 | TRBD1 | SVIDRTGSLYNEQF
TRBV10-2 | . | ASRAHSGSYEQY
TRBV9 | . | ASSGGPALDYGYT
TRBV30 | . | AWSGESTDTQY
TRBV10-3 | TRBD1 | AISPTGTSGNTIY